This TCR beta chain emerged from a study of stem cell transplantation in POMP-related autoinflammatory disease. Study as a whole: The study hypothesized thymoproteasome defects skew the TRB repertoire via impaired CD8+ selection. Study-level results: Patients with PRAID showed a restricted number of unique TRB V-J gene pairings. A trend toward lower repertoire diversity and greater clonality appeared in every analyzed T-cell subset of PRAID patients.

About this clone: The antigen is not known.

PRAID combined immunodeficiency and autoinflammation. The length of the CDR3 is 14 residues. Trimming left V 4 bases short and J 8 bases short, with 17 bases between. CDR1 SNHLY and CDR2 FYNNEI come from the germline V gene. Method: immunoSEQ multiplex PCR; TCRdb's copy keeps in-frame clones and lacks some. Counted here are 20,000 to 30,000 clones, around 83% occurring once; the ten biggest clones make up around 2.5%. This receptor was identified in a human donor with POMP-related autoinflammation and immune dysregulation (PRAID). The sequencing here drew on CD4+ T cells from PBMCs, taken before stem cell transplantation. This chain connects TRBV2 to TRBJ1-2, with D unresolved. The CDR3 here is CASSAPGETRGYTF. CDR3 nucleotide sequence: TGTGCCAGCAGTGCGCCGGGCGAAACGAGAGGCTACACCTTC.